The 18 T cell receptor beta chains presented below share a single source sample, sequenced in a study of human T cells and chemical hapten exposure. Each CDR3 protein gets one entry after TCRdb re-called the RACE reads with MiXCR. Of 150,000 to 200,000 distinct CDR3 sequences listed, about 22% are singletons. Stated time point: patch test 3, about 24 weeks after DPC sensitization. Treatment meaning: therapeutic diphenylcyclopropenone sensitization with weekly scalp DPC. Sample: whole blood, taken in connection with sensitization to the hapten diphenylcyclopropenone (DPC). Receptor source: a middle-aged woman with alopecia areata. Some clones in this sample may be carry-over from other donors' samples.

A few counts support this clonotype. V gene TRBV20-1 combines with J gene TRBJ2-3, with 8 bases matching TRBD2. Germline CDR1 DFQATT, CDR2 SNEGSKA (reference sequence). The CDR3 length is 14 residues. The V gene end was trimmed by 6 bases and the J gene end by 1 base; junction bases not matched to a gene: 6. The CDR3 coding sequence is TGCAGTGCGGTGAGCGGGGGCCGCACAGATACGCAGTATTTT. As protein: CSAVSGGRTDTQYF.

The chain has TRBV30 and TRBJ2-7; no reliable D call. The CDR3 extends over 13 amino acids. Germline V gene sequence: CDR1 GTSNPN, CDR2 SVGIG (reference sequence). V lost 0 bases and J 0 bases, leaving 6 bases between the germline ends. The CDR3: CAWSVRPSYEQYF. Written as DNA, the CDR3 is TGTGCCTGGAGTGTGAGGCCCTCCTACGAGCAGTACTTC.

Only a few counts were recorded for this clonotype. The chain has TRBV6-1 and TRBJ2-3, with TRBD2 matching 8 bases. Germline V gene lookup returns CDR1 MNHNS and CDR2 SASEGT. Trimming cost V 8 bases and J 4 bases; bases outside gene matches: 14. The CDR3 runs to 16 residues. CDR3 coding DNA: TGTGCCAGCCCCCGGGAAGCGGGAGTACGGGCAGATACGCAGTATTTT. Protein product: CASPREAGVRADTQYF.

This clonotype was seen a handful of times. J is TRBJ1-2 and V is TRBV5-5, with 11 bases identical to TRBD1. V lost 4 bases and J lost 8; bases outside the gene matches: 10. Looked up from germline, CDR1 is SGHKS and CDR2 is YYEKEE (reference sequence). The CDR3 totals 15 residues. CDR3 sequence (DNA): TGTGCCAGCAGCCTAGTCGGGACAGGGGGTCAAGGCTACACCTTC. Its translation: CASSLVGTGGQGYTF.

This clonotype was seen a few times. V usage is TRBV5-1 and J usage is TRBJ2-1; D might be TRBD2 (5 bases). CDR1 is SGHRS and CDR2 is YFSETQ in the germline V gene. The CDR3 is 19 residues long. The germline V and J ends were trimmed by 0 bases and 4 bases, with 23 bases remaining between them. CDR3: CASSLGIGRVLPRYNEQFF. CDR3 in DNA: TGCGCCAGCAGCTTGGGAATAGGGCGGGTACTCCCCAGGTACAATGAGCAGTTCTTC. Full variable domain (outside the CDR3, taken from reference TRBV5-1 and TRBJ2-1): KAGVTQTPRYLIKTRGQQVTLSCSPISGHRSVSWYQQTPGQGLQFLFEYFSETQRNKGNFPGRFSGRQFSNSRSEMNVSTLELGDSALYLCASSLGIGRVLPRYNEQFFGPGTRLTVL.

The chain uses TRBV20-1 and TRBJ1-1, with unresolved D. Germline V gene data show CDR1 as DFQATT and CDR2 as SNEGSKA (reference sequence). This CDR3 spans 13 amino acids. The V gene lost 7 bases and the J gene lost 0 bases, with 12 bases spanning the gap. CDR3 amino acids: CSESGQLNTEAFF. In DNA form, the CDR3 reads TGCAGTGAGAGTGGCCAGCTGAACACTGAAGCTTTCTTT.

This clonotype was detected only a few times. The CDR3 reads CASSAQGTEAFF. CDR3 bases: TGTGCCAGCAGTGCCCAGGGGACTGAAGCTTTCTTT. The V call is TRBV12-3 or TRBV12-4, the J call TRBJ1-1, with D perhaps matching TRBD1 (6 bases). V was cut by 5 bases and J by 5 bases, with 9 bases left in between. The CDR3 has 12 residues.

This clonotype was observed a few times. At one end, the junction sequence differs from germline, possibly due to a read error. The chain is built from TRBV20-1 and TRBJ2-7; D is unclear. The CDR3 runs to 9 residues. The germline gives CDR1 DFQATT, CDR2 SNEGSKA (reference sequence). The CDR3 region is CSASRSWAF. The CDR3 DNA follows: TGCAGTGCTAGCAGGTCCTGGGCCTTC.

This clonotype was seen at least ten times. The V and J genes are TRBV6-2 or TRBV6-3 and TRBJ1-5, with 7 bases lining up with TRBD1. Germline V gene data show CDR1 as MNHEY and CDR2 as SVGEGT. CDR3 length equals 16 residues. V lost 6 bases and J lost 9; bases outside the gene matches: 17. Here the CDR3 reads CASRPGQAAGFWPQHF. For the CDR3, the DNA is TGTGCCAGCAGACCAGGACAGGCAGCAGGCTTCTGGCCCCAGCATTTT.

This clonotype was recorded a few times. The V gene is TRBV6-1, the J gene TRBJ2-3; the D is unclear. This CDR3 is built from 13 residues. V shed 8 bases and J shed 0 bases, with 9 bases lying between them. From germline, CDR1 is MNHNS and CDR2 SASEGT. The CDR3 here is CASLVSSTDTQYF. In nucleotides, the CDR3 is TGTGCCAGCCTCGTTTCTAGCACAGATACGCAGTATTTT.

The chain uses TRBV7-2 and TRBJ2-7; D gene ambiguous. The CDR3 loop spans 11 amino acids. V gave up 4 bases and J gave up 6 bases, with 7 bases separating them. The V gene's germline CDR1 is SGHTA and CDR2 FQGNSA. As DNA, the CDR3 is TGTGCCAGCAGCTGGGCCTCCGAGCAGTACTTC. Protein product: CASSWASEQYF. The whole variable domain, remainder taken from reference TRBV7-2 and TRBJ2-7, is GAGVSQSPSNKVTEKGKDVELRCDPISGHTALYWYRQSLGQGLEFLIYFQGNSAPDKSGLPSDRFSAERTGGSVSTLTIQRTQQEDSAVYLCASSWASEQYFGPGTRLTVT.

This clonotype was seen a few times. V is TRBV9 and J is TRBJ2-3; TRBD2 matches at 8 bases. Germline V gives CDR1 SGDLS, CDR2 YYNGEE. With V trimmed by 3 bases and J by 3 bases, 0 bases remained unmatched. The length of the CDR3 is 13 residues. The CDR3 sequence: CASSAGGTDTQYF. The CDR3 nucleotides read TGTGCCAGCAGCGCGGGAGGGACAGATACGCAGTATTTT.

This clonotype was picked up a small number of times. The chain recombines TRBV6-1 with TRBJ2-7; D unresolved. CDR1 MNHNS and CDR2 SASEGT come from the germline V gene. This CDR3 comprises 12 residues. Trimming removed 1 base from V and 9 bases from J, with 10 bases in between. The CDR3 region has the DNA TGTGCCAGCAGTGAAGGGATAGAGGTGCAGTACTTC. This translates into CASSEGIEVQYF.

The chain recombines TRBV20-1 with TRBJ2-7; 7 bases agree with TRBD1. CDR1 and CDR2 from the germline V gene are DFQATT and SNEGSKA (reference sequence). The CDR3 extends over 13 amino acids. The ends lost 5 bases at V and 1 base at J; junction bases unmatched: 5. The CDR3 spells CSAQDRNSYEQYF. The DNA for the CDR3 is TGCAGTGCTCAGGACAGGAATTCCTACGAGCAGTACTTC.

The sample holds a few counts of this clonotype. The J gene is TRBJ1-5, the V gene TRBV18; D not certain. Germline V gene data show CDR1 as KGHSH and CDR2 as LQKENI. The CDR3 runs to 15 residues. Trimming pared 4 bases from V and 4 bases from J, leaving 14 bases between. This CDR3 is CASSLAGPRNQPQHF. The CDR3 DNA sequence: TGTGCCAGCTCACTCGCCGGGCCCAGAAATCAGCCCCAGCATTTT. Drawing the rest from reference TRBV18 and TRBJ1-5, the complete variable domain is NAGVMQNPRHLVRRRGQEARLRCSPMKGHSHVYWYRQLPEEGLKFMVYLQKENIIDESGMPKERFSAEFPKEGPSILRIQQVVRGDSAAYFCASSLAGPRNQPQHFGDGTRLSIL.

This chain links TRBV4-1 with TRBJ1-5; TRBD1 might be the D (5 bases). CDR3 size: 15 residues. Deletions cut 0 bases from V and 5 bases from J, with 11 bases between. From germline, CDR1 is MGHRA and CDR2 YSYEKL. CDR3 in DNA: TGCGCCAGCAGCCAAGATGGACACCCGGATCAGCCCCAGCATTTT. It specifies CASSQDGHPDQPQHF.

In its sample, this clonotype was seen once. V gene TRBV11-2 combines with J gene TRBJ1-1; D remains unclear. CDR1 and CDR2 (germline): SGHAT, FQNNGV. The ends were cut back, 4 bases at V and 1 base at J, with 10 bases in the middle. This CDR3 has 14 amino acids. The DNA of the CDR3 is TGTGCCAGCAGCTCCCTTACTCGGAACACTGAAGCTTTCTTT. Translated: CASSSLTRNTEAFF.

As concerns this clonotype: With a much larger clone just one base away, this may be a read error. The rearrangement links TRBV11-1 to TRBJ2-5; D gene uncertain. The ends were cut back, 7 bases at V and 5 bases at J, with 11 bases in the middle. CDR1 and CDR2 (germline): SGHAT, FQDESV (reference sequence). CDR3 length equals 12 residues. As DNA, the CDR3 is TGTGCCAGCACCTCCTCCCGGGAGACCCAGTACTTC. Translation gives CASTSSRETQYF.